One sample yielded the 7 T cell receptor beta chains listed below, sequenced in a study of blood T cell repertoires in COVID-19. The data were produced by immunoSEQ multiplex PCR, yet TCRdb's version contains in-frame clones alone and is incomplete. The table has 200,000 to 250,000 clones, around 90% seen once; the top ten hold 5.5% to 8%. The sequencing input was peripheral blood. The origin of the receptors is a man aged 55 to 70 who had recovered from COVID-19.

This chain joins TRBV3-1 (or the pseudogene TRBV3-2) and TRBJ1-4, with a tentative D call TRBD1 (6 bases). CDR1 is LGHDT and CDR2 is YNNKEL in the germline V gene (reference sequence). V lost 5 bases and J 8 bases, leaving 12 bases between the germline ends. This CDR3 has 13 residues. CDR3 DNA: TGTGCCAGCAGCGCCCGGACAGTCGAAAAACTGTTTTTT. Its protein is CASSARTVEKLFF.

The chain carries TRBV28 and TRBJ2-5, with 7 bases aligning to TRBD2. The CDR3 runs to 14 residues. Per the germline V gene, CDR1 is MDHEN and CDR2 is SYDVKM. V lost 8 bases and J lost 4; bases outside the gene matches: 10. The DNA of the CDR3 is TGTGCCAGCGCGGGGGTACAGTTAGGAGAGACCCAGTACTTC. Amino acids: CASAGVQLGETQYF. The variable domain in full, with the rest retrieved from reference TRBV28 and TRBJ2-5, is DVKVTQSSRYLVKRTGEKVFLECVQDMDHENMFWYRQDPGLGLRLIYFSYDVKMKEKGDIPEGYSVSREKKERFSLILESASTNQTSMYLCASAGVQLGETQYFGPGTRLLVL.

This clone has only one observation. The V gene is TRBV4-3, the J gene TRBJ1-2, with D possibly matching TRBD1 (5 bases). V was pared by 8 bases and J by 2 bases, with 12 bases between. The CDR3 sequence is 13 residues long. CDR1 and CDR2 (germline): LGHNA, YSLEER. CDR3 DNA sequence: TGCGCCAGCGGCGGGGGAGGGAACTATGGCTACACCTTC. It encodes CASGGGGNYGYTF.

This clone was counted between two and nine times. The chain has TRBV6-6 and TRBJ1-2; D gene ambiguous. The germline gives CDR1 MNHNY, CDR2 SVGAGI (reference sequence). The CDR3 has 15 residues. V was trimmed by 6 bases and J by 2 bases, leaving 16 bases between them. The CDR3 loop is CASSHAAGGNYGYTF. For the CDR3, the DNA is TGTGCCAGCAGCCACGCGGCGGGAGGAAACTATGGCTACACCTTC.

J is TRBJ1-1 and V is TRBV18, with a possible D match to TRBD1 (5 bases). Trimming shortened V by 6 bases and J by 5 bases, and 13 bases separated the two germline ends. Germline CDR1 reads KGHSH; CDR2 reads LQKENI. The CDR3 extends over 13 amino acids. The CDR3, as DNA: TGTGCCAGCTCGCGGGACGGACGGACTGAAGCTTTCTTT. It yields the protein CASSRDGRTEAFF.

The chain uses TRBV19 and TRBJ1-1, with D maybe TRBD1 (6 bases). This CDR3 is 13 amino acids long. Per germline, CDR1 LNHDA and CDR2 SQIVND (reference sequence). Trimming removed 4 bases at V and 6 bases at J, with 12 bases between. The DNA for the CDR3 is TGTGCCAGTAGTAATAGGGGGAGGGCTGAAGCTTTCTTT. It codes for CASSNRGRAEAFF.

The chain combines TRBV15 with TRBJ2-7; 8 positions match TRBD1. With V trimmed by 2 bases and J by 3 bases, 3 bases remained unmatched. This CDR3 is built from 14 residues. Germline V gives CDR1 LNHNV, CDR2 YYDKDF (reference sequence). Written as DNA, the CDR3 is TGTGCCACCAGCAGATCCGACAGGGGCTACGAGCAGTACTTC. Amino acid sequence: CATSRSDRGYEQYF.